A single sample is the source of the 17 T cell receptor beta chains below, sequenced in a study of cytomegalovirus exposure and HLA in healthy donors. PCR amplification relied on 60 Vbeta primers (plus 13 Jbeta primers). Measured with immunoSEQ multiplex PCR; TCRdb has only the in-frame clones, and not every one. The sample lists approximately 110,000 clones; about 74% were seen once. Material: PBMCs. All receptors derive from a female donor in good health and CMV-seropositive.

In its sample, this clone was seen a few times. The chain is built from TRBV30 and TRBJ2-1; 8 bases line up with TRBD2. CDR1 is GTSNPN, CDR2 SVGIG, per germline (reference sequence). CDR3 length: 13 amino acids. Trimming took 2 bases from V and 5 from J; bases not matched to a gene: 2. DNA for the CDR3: TGTGCCTGGAGTAGCGGGAGTAACAATGAGCAGTTCTTC. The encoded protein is CAWSSGSNNEQFF.

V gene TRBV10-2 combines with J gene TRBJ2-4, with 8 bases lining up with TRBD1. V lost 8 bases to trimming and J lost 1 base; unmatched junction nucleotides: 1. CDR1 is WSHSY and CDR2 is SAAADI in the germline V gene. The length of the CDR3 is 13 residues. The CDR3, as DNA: TGCGCCAGCCAGGGGGCGGCCAAAAACATTCAGTACTTC. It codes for CASQGAAKNIQYF.

CDR3 region: CAIGTSDLTDTQYF. For the CDR3, the DNA is TGTGCCATCGGGACTAGCGACCTCACAGATACGCAGTATTTT. This rearrangement joins TRBV10-3 to TRBJ2-3; TRBD2 aligns across 10 bases. Losses at the gene ends were 8 bases for V and 2 bases for J; bases not matched to a gene: 4. CDR1 and CDR2 (germline): ENHRY, SYGVKD. The CDR3 loop spans 14 amino acids.

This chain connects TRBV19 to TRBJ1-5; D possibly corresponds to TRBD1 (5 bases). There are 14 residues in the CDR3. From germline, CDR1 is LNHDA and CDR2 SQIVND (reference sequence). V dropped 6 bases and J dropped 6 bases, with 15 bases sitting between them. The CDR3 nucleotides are TGTGCCAGTAGCCAGGGCCAGCGGGGTCAGCCCCAGCATTTT. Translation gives CASSQGQRGQPQHF.

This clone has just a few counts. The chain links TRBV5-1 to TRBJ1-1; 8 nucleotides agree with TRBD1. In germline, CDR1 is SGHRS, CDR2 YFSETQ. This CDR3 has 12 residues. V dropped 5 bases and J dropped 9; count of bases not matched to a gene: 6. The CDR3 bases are TGCGCCAGCAGTACAGGACAGGGTAAAGCTTTCTTT. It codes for CASSTGQGKAFF.

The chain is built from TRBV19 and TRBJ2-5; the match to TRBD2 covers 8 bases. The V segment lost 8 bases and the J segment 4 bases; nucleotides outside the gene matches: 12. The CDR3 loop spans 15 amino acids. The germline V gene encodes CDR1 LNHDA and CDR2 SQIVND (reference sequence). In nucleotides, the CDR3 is TGTGCCAGTTCCCCAACAGCGGGGGTCGGAGAGACCCAGTACTTC. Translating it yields CASSPTAGVGETQYF. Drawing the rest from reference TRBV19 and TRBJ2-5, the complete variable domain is DGGITQSPKYLFRKEGQNVTLSCEQNLNHDAMYWYRQDPGQGLRLIYYSQIVNDFQKGDIAEGYSVSREKKESFPLTVTSAQKNPTAFYLCASSPTAGVGETQYFGPGTRLLVL.

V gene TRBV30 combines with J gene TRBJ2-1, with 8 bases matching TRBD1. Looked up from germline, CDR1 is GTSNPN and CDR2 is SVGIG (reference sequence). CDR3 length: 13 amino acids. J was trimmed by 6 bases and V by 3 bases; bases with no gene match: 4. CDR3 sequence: CAWRTGGTNEQFF. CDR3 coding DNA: TGTGCCTGGAGAACAGGGGGAACCAATGAGCAGTTCTTC.

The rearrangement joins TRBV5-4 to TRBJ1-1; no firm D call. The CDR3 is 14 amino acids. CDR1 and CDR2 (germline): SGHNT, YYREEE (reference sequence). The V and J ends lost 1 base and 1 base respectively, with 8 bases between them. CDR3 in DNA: TGTGCCAGCAGCTTGAGCGGTGGGAACACTGAAGCTTTCTTT. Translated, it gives CASSLSGGNTEAFF.

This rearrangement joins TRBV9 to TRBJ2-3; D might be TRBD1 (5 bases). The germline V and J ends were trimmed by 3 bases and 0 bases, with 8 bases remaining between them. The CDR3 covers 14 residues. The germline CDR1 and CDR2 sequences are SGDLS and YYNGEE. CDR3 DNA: TGTGCCAGCAGCGAGACAGTTAGCACAGATACGCAGTATTTT. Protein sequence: CASSETVSTDTQYF.

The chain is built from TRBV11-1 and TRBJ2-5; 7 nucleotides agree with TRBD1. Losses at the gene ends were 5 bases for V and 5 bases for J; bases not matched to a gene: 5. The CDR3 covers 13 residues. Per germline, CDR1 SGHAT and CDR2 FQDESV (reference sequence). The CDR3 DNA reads TGTGCCAGCAGCGGTGACAGGGTCGAGACCCAGTACTTC. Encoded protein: CASSGDRVETQYF. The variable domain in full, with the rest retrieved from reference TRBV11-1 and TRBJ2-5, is EAEVAQSPRYKITEKSQAVAFWCDPISGHATLYWYRQILGQGPELLVQFQDESVVDDSQLPKDRFSAERLKGVDSTLKIQPAELGDSAMYLCASSGDRVETQYFGPGTRLLVL.

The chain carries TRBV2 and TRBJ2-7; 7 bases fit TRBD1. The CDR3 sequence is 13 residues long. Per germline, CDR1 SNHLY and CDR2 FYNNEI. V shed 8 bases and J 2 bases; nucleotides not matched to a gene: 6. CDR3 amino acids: CASEFGTAYEQYF. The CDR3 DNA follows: TGTGCCAGCGAATTTGGGACAGCCTACGAGCAGTACTTC.

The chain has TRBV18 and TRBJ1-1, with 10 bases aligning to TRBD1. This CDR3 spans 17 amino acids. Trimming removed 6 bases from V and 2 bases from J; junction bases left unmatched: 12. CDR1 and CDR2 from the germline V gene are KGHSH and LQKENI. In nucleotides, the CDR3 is TGTGCCAGCTCCCCTCTGGGGACAGGGGCAACCAACACTGAAGCTTTCTTT. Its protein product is CASSPLGTGATNTEAFF.

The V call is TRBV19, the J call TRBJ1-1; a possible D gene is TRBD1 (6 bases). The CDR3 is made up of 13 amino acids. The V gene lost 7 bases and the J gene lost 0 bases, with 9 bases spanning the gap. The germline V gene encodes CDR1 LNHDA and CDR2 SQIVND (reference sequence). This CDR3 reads CASKQGLNTEAFF. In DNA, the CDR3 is TGTGCCAGTAAGCAGGGGTTGAACACTGAAGCTTTCTTT.

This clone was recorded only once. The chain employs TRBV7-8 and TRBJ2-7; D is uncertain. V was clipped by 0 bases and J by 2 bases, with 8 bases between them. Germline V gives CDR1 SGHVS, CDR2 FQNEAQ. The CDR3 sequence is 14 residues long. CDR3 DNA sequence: TGTGCCAGCAGCTTAGCTCAGAAAACCTACGAGCAGTACTTC. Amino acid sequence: CASSLAQKTYEQYF.

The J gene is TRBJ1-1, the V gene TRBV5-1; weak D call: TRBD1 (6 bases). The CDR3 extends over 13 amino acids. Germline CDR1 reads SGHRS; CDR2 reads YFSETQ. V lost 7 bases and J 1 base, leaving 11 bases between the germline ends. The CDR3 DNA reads TGCGCCAGCGGACGGGACACGAACACTGAAGCTTTCTTT. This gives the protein CASGRDTNTEAFF.

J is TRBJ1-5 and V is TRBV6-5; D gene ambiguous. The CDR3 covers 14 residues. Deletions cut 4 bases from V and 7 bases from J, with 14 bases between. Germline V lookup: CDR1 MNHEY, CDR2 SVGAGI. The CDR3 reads CASSSVGSRQPQHF. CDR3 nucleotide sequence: TGTGCCAGCAGTTCCGTGGGGAGTCGACAGCCCCAGCATTTT.

The CDR3 region is CSVEVLAGGYEQYF. CDR3 nucleotide sequence: TGCAGCGTTGAAGTTCTCGCAGGAGGTTACGAGCAGTACTTC. This chain uses TRBV29-1 with TRBJ2-7, with D perhaps matching TRBD2 (5 bases). The CDR3 covers 14 residues. The V end was cut by 1 base, the J end by 4 bases, with 14 bases between. The germline V gene encodes CDR1 SQVTM and CDR2 ANQGSEA.